What follows are 12 T cell receptor beta chains derived from one specimen sequenced in a study of shared clonotypes between healthy human individuals. Generated by immunoSEQ multiplex PCR, the TCRdb table keeps only in-frame clones and is missing some. The sample carries roughly 2 million clones, over 85% recorded once. The sequencing input was naive CD4+ T cells sorted from blood. Subset in this sample: CD45RA+ positively selected. All receptors come from a man aged 18 to 35 in good health.

Notes on this clone: This sample also contains other DNA sequences that code for the same CDR3. The chain recombines TRBV7-2 with TRBJ2-3; D unclear. Looked up from germline, CDR1 is SGHTA and CDR2 is FQGNSA. The CDR3 is 12 residues long. Between the trimmed V and J ends, which lost 2 bases and 2 bases, there was a span of 2 bases. CDR3 bases: TGTGCCAGCAGCTTATTCACAGATACGCAGTATTTT. Its protein product is CASSLFTDTQYF.

V is TRBV7-6 and J is TRBJ2-1, with D maybe TRBD1 (5 bases). This CDR3 contains 16 residues. The germline V gene encodes CDR1 SGHVS and CDR2 FNYEAQ. The ends were cut back, 2 bases at V and 8 bases at J, with 19 bases in the middle. The CDR3 spells CASSLRTPHFGDEQFF. DNA for the CDR3: TGTGCCAGCAGCTTACGGACACCCCATTTCGGAGATGAGCAGTTCTTC.

The V and J genes are TRBV15 and TRBJ2-5; TRBD1 matches at 12 bases. Unmatched junction bases numbered 6, after V lost 2 bases and J lost 5 bases. CDR1 and CDR2 (germline): LNHNV, YYDKDF (reference sequence). This CDR3 comprises 16 residues. Here the CDR3 DNA reads TGTGCCACCAGCAGACGGGGACAGGGGGCAGGGGAGACCCAGTACTTC. Residues: CATSRRGQGAGETQYF.

The rearrangement links TRBV4-1 to TRBJ2-7; the D gene is possibly TRBD1 (5 bases). The CDR3 is made up of 17 amino acids. Germline V gene sequence: CDR1 MGHRA, CDR2 YSYEKL. The V gene lost 0 bases and the J gene lost 3 bases, with 18 bases spanning the gap. The CDR3 region is CASSQDLGQGYFYEQYF. As DNA, the CDR3 is TGCGCCAGCAGCCAAGATCTAGGGCAGGGTTATTTCTACGAGCAGTACTTC.

The genes are TRBV7-2 and TRBJ2-7; 11 bases map to TRBD2. CDR1 and CDR2 (germline): SGHTA, FQGNSA. The V segment lost 1 base and the J segment 5 bases; nucleotides outside the gene matches: 7. The CDR3 covers 16 residues. CDR3 nucleotide sequence: TGTGCCAGCAGCTTAGAGGCTAGCGGGAGGCCCCACGAGCAGTACTTC. It codes for CASSLEASGRPHEQYF.

Details on this clone: The sample has other DNA sequences that encode this CDR3 too. The V gene is TRBV2, the J gene TRBJ2-7, with 7 positions matching TRBD1. Germline trimming cut 6 bases from V and 3 bases from J; bases unmatched to any gene: 2. This CDR3 spans 12 amino acids. Germline assignment: CDR1 SNHLY and CDR2 FYNNEI. CDR3 protein: CASRGQSYEQYF. The CDR3 nucleotides are TGTGCCAGCAGGGGACAGAGCTACGAGCAGTACTTC.

The chain uses TRBV7-2 and TRBJ2-3; D perhaps matches TRBD2 (6 bases). The CDR3 runs 16 residues. Germline loops: CDR1 SGHTA, CDR2 FQGNSA. Trimming removed 1 base at V and 2 bases at J, with 13 bases between. CDR3: CASSLGSGITTDTQYF. CDR3 bases: TGTGCCAGCAGCTTAGGTAGCGGTATCACCACAGATACGCAGTATTTT.

With respect to this clone: The sample carries other DNA sequences with the same CDR3. This rearrangement joins TRBV18 to TRBJ2-3, with 10 bases aligning to TRBD2. Germline V lookup: CDR1 KGHSH, CDR2 LQKENI. CDR3 length: 15 amino acids. The ends lost 3 bases at V and 2 bases at J; junction bases unmatched: 2. The CDR3 loop is CASSPGLASTDTQYF. DNA of the CDR3: TGTGCCAGCTCACCGGGACTAGCGTCCACAGATACGCAGTATTTT.

With regard to this clone: Other DNA sequences in the sample encode the same CDR3. The V call is TRBV9, the J call TRBJ2-2; D unclear. Germline CDR1 SGDLS, CDR2 YYNGEE. CDR3 size: 14 residues. V lost 0 bases and J 4 bases, leaving 7 bases between the germline ends. CDR3 in amino acids: CASSVGTSTGELFF. CDR3 bases: TGTGCCAGCAGCGTAGGTACATCCACCGGGGAGCTGTTTTTT.

The rearrangement links TRBV28 to TRBJ2-7, with D perhaps being TRBD1 or TRBD2 (8 bases each). This CDR3 region has 15 residues. The V gene lost 5 bases and the J gene lost 3 bases, with 17 bases spanning the gap. Germline CDR1 and CDR2: MDHEN and SYDVKM. The CDR3 DNA reads as TGTGCCAGCAGTCGGGGGGGACAGGCAAACTACGAGCAGTACTTC. Its translation: CASSRGGQANYEQYF.

At least ten counts were recorded for this clone. This chain links TRBV4-3 with TRBJ1-4; D remains ambiguous. V shed 1 base and J shed 0 bases, with 6 bases lying between them. This CDR3 is 15 amino acids long. Per germline, CDR1 LGHNA and CDR2 YSLEER. DNA for the CDR3: TGCGCCAGCAGCCAAGTGAGAACAACTAATGAAAAACTGTTTTTT. Translating gives CASSQVRTTNEKLFF.

The chain combines TRBV28 with TRBJ1-2; tentative D call: TRBD1 (5 bases). Germline CDR1 MDHEN, CDR2 SYDVKM. CDR3 length: 15 amino acids. Trimming removed 4 bases from V and 7 bases from J, with 19 bases in between. The CDR3, as DNA: TGTGCCAGCAGTTCCACGTGGGGGAGTCCCCCTGGCTACACCTTC. Protein sequence: CASSSTWGSPPGYTF.